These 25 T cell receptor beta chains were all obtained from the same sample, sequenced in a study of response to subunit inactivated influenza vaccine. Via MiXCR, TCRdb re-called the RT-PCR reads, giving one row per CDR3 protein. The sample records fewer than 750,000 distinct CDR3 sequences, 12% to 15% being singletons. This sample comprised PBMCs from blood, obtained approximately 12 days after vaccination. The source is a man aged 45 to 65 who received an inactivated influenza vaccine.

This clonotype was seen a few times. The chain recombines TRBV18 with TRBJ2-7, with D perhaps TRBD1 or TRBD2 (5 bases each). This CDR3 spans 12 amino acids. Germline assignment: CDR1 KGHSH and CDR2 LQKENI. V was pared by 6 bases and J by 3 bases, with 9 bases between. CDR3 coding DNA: TGTGCCAGCTCCCGGGACGGCTACGAGCAGTACTTC. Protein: CASSRDGYEQYF.

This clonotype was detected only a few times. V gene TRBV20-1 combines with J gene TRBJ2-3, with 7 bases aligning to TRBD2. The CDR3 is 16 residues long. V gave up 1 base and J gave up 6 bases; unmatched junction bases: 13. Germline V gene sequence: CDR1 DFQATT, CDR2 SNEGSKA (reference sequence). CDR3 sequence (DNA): TGCAGTGCTAGAGGGCAAGGTGGGAGGGCCGCCGATACGCAGTATTTT. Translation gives CSARGQGGRAADTQYF.

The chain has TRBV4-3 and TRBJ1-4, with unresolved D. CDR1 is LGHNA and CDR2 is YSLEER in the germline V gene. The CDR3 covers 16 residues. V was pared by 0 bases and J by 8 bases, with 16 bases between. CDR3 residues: CASSQEFFGKREKLFF. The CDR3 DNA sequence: TGCGCCAGCAGCCAAGAGTTTTTTGGGAAAAGGGAAAAACTGTTTTTT.

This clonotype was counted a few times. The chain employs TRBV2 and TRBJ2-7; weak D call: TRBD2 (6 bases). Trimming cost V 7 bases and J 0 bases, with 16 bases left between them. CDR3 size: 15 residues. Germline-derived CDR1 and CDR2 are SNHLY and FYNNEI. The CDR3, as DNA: TGTGCCAGCACCGCGGGATTAGGCCTCTCCTACGAGCAGTACTTC. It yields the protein CASTAGLGLSYEQYF.

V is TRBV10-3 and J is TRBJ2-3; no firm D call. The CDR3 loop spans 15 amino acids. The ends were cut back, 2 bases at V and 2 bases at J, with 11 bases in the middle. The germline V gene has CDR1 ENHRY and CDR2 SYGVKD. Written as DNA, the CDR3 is TGTGCCATCAGTGAGGTGGCCTCTCCCACAGATACGCAGTATTTT. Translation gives CAISEVASPTDTQYF.

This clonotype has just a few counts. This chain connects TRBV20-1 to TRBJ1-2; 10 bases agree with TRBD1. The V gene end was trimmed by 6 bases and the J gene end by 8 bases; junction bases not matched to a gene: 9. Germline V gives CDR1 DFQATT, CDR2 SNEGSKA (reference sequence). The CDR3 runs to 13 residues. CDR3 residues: CSAQKGQGIGYTF. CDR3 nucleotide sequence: TGCAGTGCCCAAAAGGGACAGGGGATCGGCTACACCTTC.

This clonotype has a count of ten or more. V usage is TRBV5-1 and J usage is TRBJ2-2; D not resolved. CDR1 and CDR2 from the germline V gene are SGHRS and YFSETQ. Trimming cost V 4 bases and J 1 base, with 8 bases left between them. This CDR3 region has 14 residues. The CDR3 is CASSVTVNTGELFF. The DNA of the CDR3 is TGCGCCAGCAGCGTCACAGTGAACACCGGGGAGCTGTTTTTT.

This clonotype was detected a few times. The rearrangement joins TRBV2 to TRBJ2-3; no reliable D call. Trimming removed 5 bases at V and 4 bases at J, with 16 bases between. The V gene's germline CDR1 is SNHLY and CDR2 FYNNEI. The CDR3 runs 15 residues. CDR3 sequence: CASSKRILRADTQYF. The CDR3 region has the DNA TGTGCCAGCAGTAAAAGGATATTGAGAGCAGATACGCAGTATTTT.

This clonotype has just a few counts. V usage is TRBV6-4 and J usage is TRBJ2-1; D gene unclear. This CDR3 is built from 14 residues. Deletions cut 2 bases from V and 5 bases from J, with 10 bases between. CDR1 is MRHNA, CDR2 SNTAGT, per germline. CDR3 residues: CASSDPSGHNEQFF. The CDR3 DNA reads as TGTGCCAGCAGTGACCCAAGTGGCCACAATGAGCAGTTCTTC.

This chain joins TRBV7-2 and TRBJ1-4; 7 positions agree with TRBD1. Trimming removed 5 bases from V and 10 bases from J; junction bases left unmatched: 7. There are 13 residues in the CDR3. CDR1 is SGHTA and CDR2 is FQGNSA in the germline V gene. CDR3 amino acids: CASSRQGQGKLFF. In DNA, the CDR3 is TGTGCCAGCAGCAGACAGGGTCAAGGAAAACTGTTTTTT.

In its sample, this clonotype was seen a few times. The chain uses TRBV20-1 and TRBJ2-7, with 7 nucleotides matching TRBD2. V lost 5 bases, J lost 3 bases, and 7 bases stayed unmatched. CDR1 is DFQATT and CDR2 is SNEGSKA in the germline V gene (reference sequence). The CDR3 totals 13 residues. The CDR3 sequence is CSAPVGGDYEQYF. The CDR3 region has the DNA TGCAGTGCTCCGGTGGGAGGGGACTACGAGCAGTACTTC.

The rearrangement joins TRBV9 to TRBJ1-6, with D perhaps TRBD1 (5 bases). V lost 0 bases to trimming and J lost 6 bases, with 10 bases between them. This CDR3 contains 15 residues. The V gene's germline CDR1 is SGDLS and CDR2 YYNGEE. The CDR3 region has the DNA TGTGCCAGCAGCGTAGAGGGACGTCGTAATTCACCCCTCCACTTT. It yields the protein CASSVEGRRNSPLHF. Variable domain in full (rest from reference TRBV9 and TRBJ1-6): DSGVTQTPKHLITATGQRVTLRCSPRSGDLSVYWYQQSLDQGLQFLIQYYNGEERAKGNILERFSAQQFPDLHSELNLSSLELGDSALYFCASSVEGRRNSPLHFGNGTRLTVT.

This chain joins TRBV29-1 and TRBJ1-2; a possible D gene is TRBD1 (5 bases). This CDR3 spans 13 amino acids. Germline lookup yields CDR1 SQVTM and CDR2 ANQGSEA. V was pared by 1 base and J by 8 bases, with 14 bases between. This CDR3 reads CSVEGSDRAGYTF. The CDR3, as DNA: TGCAGCGTTGAAGGTTCCGACAGAGCGGGCTACACCTTC.

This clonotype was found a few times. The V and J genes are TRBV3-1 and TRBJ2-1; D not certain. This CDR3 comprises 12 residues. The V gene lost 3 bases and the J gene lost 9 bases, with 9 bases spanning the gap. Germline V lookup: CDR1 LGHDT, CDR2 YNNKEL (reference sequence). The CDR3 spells CASSQSRAEQFF. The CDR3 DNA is TGTGCCAGCAGCCAGTCTAGGGCTGAGCAGTTCTTC.

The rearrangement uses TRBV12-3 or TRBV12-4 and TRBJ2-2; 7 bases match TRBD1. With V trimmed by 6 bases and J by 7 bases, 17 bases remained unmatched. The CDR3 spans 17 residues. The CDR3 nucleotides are TGTGCCAGCAGCTCCTGGGCGCGGACAGGAGGAAGCGGGGAGCTGTTTTTT. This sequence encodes CASSSWARTGGSGELFF.

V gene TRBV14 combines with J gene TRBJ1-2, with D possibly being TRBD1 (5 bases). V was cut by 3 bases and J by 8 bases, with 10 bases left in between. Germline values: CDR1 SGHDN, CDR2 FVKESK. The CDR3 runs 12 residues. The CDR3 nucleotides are TGTGCCAGCAGCCAGCAGGGTAAAGGCTACACCTTC. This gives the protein CASSQQGKGYTF. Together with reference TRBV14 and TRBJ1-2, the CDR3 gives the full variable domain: EAGVTQFPSHSVIEKGQTVTLRCDPISGHDNLYWYRRVMGKEIKFLLHFVKESKQDESGMPNNRFLAERTGGTYSTLKVQPAELEDSGVYFCASSQQGKGYTFGSGTRLTVV.

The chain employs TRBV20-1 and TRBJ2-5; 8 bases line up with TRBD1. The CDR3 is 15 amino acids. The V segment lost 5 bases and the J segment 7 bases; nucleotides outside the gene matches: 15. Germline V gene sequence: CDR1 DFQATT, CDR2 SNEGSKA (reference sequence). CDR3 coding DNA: TGCAGTGCTGAGTCCGGGACAGGCGAGAAGGGGACCCAGTACTTC. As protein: CSAESGTGEKGTQYF.

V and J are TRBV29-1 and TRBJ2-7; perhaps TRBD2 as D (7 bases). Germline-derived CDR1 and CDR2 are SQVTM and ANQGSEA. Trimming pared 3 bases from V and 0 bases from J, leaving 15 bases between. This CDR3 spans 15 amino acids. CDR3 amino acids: CSVEGLGGPSYEQYF. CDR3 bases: TGCAGCGTTGAGGGGTTGGGGGGGCCCTCCTACGAGCAGTACTTC.

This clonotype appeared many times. CDR3 amino acids: CASSLDRSNLPGELFF. The CDR3 DNA is TGTGCCAGCAGCTTAGATCGGTCGAACCTCCCCGGGGAGCTGTTTTTT. The genes are TRBV11-2 and TRBJ2-2; the D is unclear. Germline-derived CDR1 and CDR2 are SGHAT and FQNNGV. V lost 0 bases to trimming and J lost 6 bases, with 14 bases between them. The CDR3 spans 16 residues.

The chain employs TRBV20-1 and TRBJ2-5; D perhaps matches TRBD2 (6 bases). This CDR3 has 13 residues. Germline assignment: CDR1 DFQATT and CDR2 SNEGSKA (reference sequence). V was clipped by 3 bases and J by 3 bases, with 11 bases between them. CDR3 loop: CSASLAGKETQYF. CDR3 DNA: TGCAGTGCTAGTCTTGCGGGAAAAGAGACCCAGTACTTC.

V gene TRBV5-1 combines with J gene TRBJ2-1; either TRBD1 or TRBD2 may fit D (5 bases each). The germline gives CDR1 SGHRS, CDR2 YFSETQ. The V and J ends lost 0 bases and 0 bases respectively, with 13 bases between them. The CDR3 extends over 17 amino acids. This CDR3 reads CASSLAWGPSSYNEQFF. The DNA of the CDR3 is TGCGCCAGCAGCTTGGCCTGGGGACCCAGCTCCTACAATGAGCAGTTCTTC.

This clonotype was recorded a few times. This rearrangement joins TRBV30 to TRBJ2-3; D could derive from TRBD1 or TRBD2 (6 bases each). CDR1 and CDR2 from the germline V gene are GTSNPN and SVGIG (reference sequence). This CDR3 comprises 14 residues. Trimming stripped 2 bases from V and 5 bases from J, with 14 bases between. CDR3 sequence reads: CAWSPWGREDTQYF. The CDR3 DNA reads TGTGCCTGGAGTCCGTGGGGGCGGGAAGATACGCAGTATTTT.

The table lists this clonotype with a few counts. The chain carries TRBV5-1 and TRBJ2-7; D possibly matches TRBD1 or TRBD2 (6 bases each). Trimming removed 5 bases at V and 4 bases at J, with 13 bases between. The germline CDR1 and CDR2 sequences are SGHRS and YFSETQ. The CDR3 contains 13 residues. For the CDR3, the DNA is TGCGCCAGCAGAGAGGGGGGCCGTTACGAGCAGTACTTC. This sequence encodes CASREGGRYEQYF.

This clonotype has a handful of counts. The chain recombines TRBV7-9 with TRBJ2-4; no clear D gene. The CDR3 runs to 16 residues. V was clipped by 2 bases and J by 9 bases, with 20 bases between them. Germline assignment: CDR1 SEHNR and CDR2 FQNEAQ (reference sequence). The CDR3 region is CASSLLRPTFEIIQYF. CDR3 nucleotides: TGTGCCAGCAGCTTACTTAGGCCCACGTTCGAAATCATTCAGTACTTC.

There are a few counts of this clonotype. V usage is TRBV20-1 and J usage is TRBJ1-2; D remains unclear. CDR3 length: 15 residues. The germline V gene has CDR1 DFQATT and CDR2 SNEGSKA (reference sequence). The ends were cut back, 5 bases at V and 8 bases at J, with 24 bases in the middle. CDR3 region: CSAEMEMEGFGGYTF. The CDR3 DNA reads TGCAGTGCTGAGATGGAAATGGAGGGATTCGGCGGCTACACCTTC.